This T cell receptor beta chain stems from a study of cytomegalovirus exposure and HLA in healthy donors. Findings of the study overall: In vitro checks showed that a few CMV-associated chains really do target CMV antigens. Common viral pathogens (according to a later analysis) appeared linked to several of the most significant clusters. Later genetic work tied a missense DCLRE1C variant to beta-chain V and J trimming. Most of the TCR beta V segments (in an earlier analysis) were productive either about 90% or about 30% of the time.

In germline, CDR1 is SGHVS, CDR2 FQNEAQ. The CDR3 is made up of 17 amino acids. V lost 5 bases and J lost 0, with 17 bases in between. A multiplex PCR was run with 60 Vbeta primers and 13 Jbeta primers. Some clones are missing from TCRdb's copy, which holds only in-frame ones; the method was immunoSEQ multiplex PCR. The sample contains around 130,000 clones, about 74% of which appear only once. Details on this clone: Its antigen is unknown.

The sequence came from a man aged 40-50 years in good health and CMV-seropositive. This sequence joins TRBV7-8 and TRBJ1-3; D not resolved. The specimen was PBMCs. This CDR3 reads CASSLREESGSGNTIYF. As DNA, the CDR3 is TGTGCCAGCAGCCTTCGGGAGGAGTCGGGCTCTGGAAACACCATATATTTT.